One and the same sample provided the 12 T cell receptor beta chains below, sequenced in a study of a mutant IDH1 vaccine in newly diagnosed glioma (dated by TCRdb to the early 2020s). The time point label, as the study defines it: week 47, end of study. A 20-mer mutant IDH1 peptide at 300 micrograms in Montanide made up each vaccine dose, which was injected subcutaneously together with topical imiquimod. No antigens are known for them. Libraries were made using the immunoSEQ multiplex PCR assay. The table comes from immuneACCESS by way of TCRdb, which keeps in-frame sequences with V and J called. Part of the clones is missing from these tables; in studies checked, under half for an unresolved V gene and the rest for unknown reasons. The sample has approximately 11,000 clones on record, around 81% of them singletons. The ten most abundant clones make up 15% to 20% of the sample. The starting material was PBMCs, obtained from a glioma patient whose treatment included an IDH1 peptide vaccine. These receptors all stem from a man aged 30-40 years with glioma.

The genes are TRBV10-3 and TRBJ1-5; weak D call: TRBD1 (6 bases). Trimming took off 10 bases at V and 4 bases at J, with 23 bases between the two ends. CDR3 size: 16 residues. Per germline, CDR1 ENHRY and CDR2 SYGVKD. The CDR3 region is CATTGTTGVGNQPQHF. DNA of the CDR3: TGTGCCACTACCGGGACAACCGGAGTGGGGAATCAGCCCCAGCATTTT.

This rearrangement joins TRBV2 to TRBJ2-1, with TRBD1 identical over 8 bases. The CDR3 has 14 amino acids. The junction had 7 bases not matched to a gene; V was cut back by 6 bases and J by 6 bases. Germline V gene lookup returns CDR1 SNHLY and CDR2 FYNNEI. The CDR3 loop reads CASSDGQGGNEQFF. Written as DNA, the CDR3 is TGTGCCAGCAGCGATGGACAGGGTGGCAATGAGCAGTTCTTC.

The V gene is TRBV7-2, the J gene TRBJ2-2; TRBD2 might be the D (5 bases). The CDR3 extends over 14 amino acids. Between the trimmed V and J ends, which lost 5 bases and 7 bases, there was a span of 14 bases. Germline assignment: CDR1 SGHTA and CDR2 FQGNSA. The chain's CDR3 is CASSKNGDHGELFF. CDR3 bases: TGTGCCAGCAGCAAAAACGGGGATCACGGGGAGCTGTTTTTT.

The chain couples TRBV6-5 to TRBJ2-7; TRBD2 aligns across 14 bases. Looked up from germline, CDR1 is MNHEY and CDR2 is SVGAGI. The CDR3 runs to 16 residues. Trimming cost V 4 bases and J 7 bases; bases outside gene matches: 9. The CDR3 sequence is CASSFNSGLAGDEQYF. The CDR3 region has the DNA TGTGCCAGCAGTTTCAACTCGGGACTAGCGGGAGATGAGCAGTACTTC.

This clone was counted a few times. The V gene is TRBV7-9, the J gene TRBJ1-4, with unresolved D. CDR3 length: 13 residues. The V end was cut by 4 bases, the J end by 8 bases, with 11 bases between. CDR1 is SEHNR and CDR2 is FQNEAQ in the germline V gene (reference sequence). The CDR3 DNA reads as TGTGCCAGCAGCTCTTGGCCCGGGGAAAAACTGTTTTTT. This sequence encodes CASSSWPGEKLFF.

This clone was counted a single time. The V gene is TRBV7-9, the J gene TRBJ2-2; TRBD1 agrees at 8 bases. The trim removed 1 base at V and 4 bases at J, leaving 5 bases unmatched. Germline V CDR1 and CDR2: SEHNR, FQNEAQ (reference sequence). This CDR3 region has 16 residues. CDR3 in amino acids: CASSLGQGAITGELFF. The CDR3 DNA is TGTGCCAGCAGCTTAGGTCAGGGGGCGATCACCGGGGAGCTGTTTTTT.

The chain joins TRBV14 to TRBJ1-4, with D perhaps matching TRBD1 (5 bases). The CDR3 sequence is 17 residues long. V lost 4 bases and J lost 6, with 21 bases in between. Germline loops: CDR1 SGHDN, CDR2 FVKESK. The CDR3 sequence: CASSPPRGWGEDEKLFF. The CDR3 bases are TGTGCCAGCAGCCCTCCTCGGGGATGGGGGGAGGATGAAAAACTGTTTTTT.

V gene TRBV18 combines with J gene TRBJ2-7; the match to TRBD1 covers 8 bases. V dropped 4 bases and J dropped 2; count of bases not matched to a gene: 7. Germline CDR1 is KGHSH and CDR2 is LQKENI. The CDR3 loop spans 15 amino acids. In nucleotides, the CDR3 is TGTGCCAGCTCACTTTCCGGGACAGGAGCCTACGAGCAGTACTTC. Protein product: CASSLSGTGAYEQYF.

The chain has TRBV27 and TRBJ2-1, with D uncertain. V was cut by 2 bases and J by 8 bases, with 4 bases left in between. Germline CDR1 MNHEY, CDR2 SMNVEV (reference sequence). This CDR3 region has 11 residues. The CDR3 region is CASSLGDEQFF. The CDR3 DNA reads as TGTGCCAGCAGTTTAGGTGATGAGCAGTTCTTC.

V usage is TRBV19 and J usage is TRBJ1-2; a possible D gene is TRBD1 (6 bases). The ends were cut back, 5 bases at V and 0 bases at J, with 13 bases in the middle. Germline V gene lookup returns CDR1 LNHDA and CDR2 SQIVND (reference sequence). This CDR3 is built from 15 residues. CDR3 sequence: CASSPRQAANYGYTF. The DNA for the CDR3 is TGTGCCAGTAGTCCCCGACAGGCAGCTAACTATGGCTACACCTTC.

This chain joins TRBV29-1 and TRBJ1-4; no reliable D call. This CDR3 comprises 12 residues. Germline CDR1 and CDR2: SQVTM and ANQGSEA. V shed 3 bases and J shed 8 bases, with 10 bases lying between them. The CDR3 region is CSVELGGEKLFF. In DNA, the CDR3 is TGCAGCGTTGAGTTAGGTGGGGAAAAACTGTTTTTT.

This clone was observed once. The chain is built from TRBV5-4 and TRBJ1-1; D uncertain. The germline gives CDR1 SGHNT, CDR2 YYREEE (reference sequence). Deletions cut 2 bases from V and 5 bases from J, with 10 bases between. CDR3 length: 13 amino acids. CDR3 DNA sequence: TGTGCCAGCAGCTTCGGACGGGAAACTGAAGCTTTCTTT. Protein product: CASSFGRETEAFF.